Ten or more counts support the clone carrying this TCR beta chain. Per the original data handling: Amplified reference gene primers provided the basis for estimating nucleated cell counts. The repertoire was sequenced with immunoSEQ multiplex PCR; TCRdb's copy has only in-frame clones and lacks some. The V and J calls and clone size are taken from that table; D and trimming were inferred from the DNA. Here the sample spans more than 100,000 clones, about 90% being singletons. The sample comes from a study of blood T cell repertoires in COVID-19. This CDR3 is 10 amino acids long. The V gene lost 3 bases and the J gene lost 8 bases, with 2 bases spanning the gap. The germline V gene encodes CDR1 SGHDT and CDR2 YYEEEE.

This TCR came from a woman aged 60-75 years with COVID-19, enrolled during active disease. The V call is TRBV5-6, the J call TRBJ1-4, with no clear D. Sequenced: peripheral blood. The CDR3 bases are TGTGCCAGCAGCTCAGAAAAACTGTTTTTT. It codes for CASSSEKLFF.